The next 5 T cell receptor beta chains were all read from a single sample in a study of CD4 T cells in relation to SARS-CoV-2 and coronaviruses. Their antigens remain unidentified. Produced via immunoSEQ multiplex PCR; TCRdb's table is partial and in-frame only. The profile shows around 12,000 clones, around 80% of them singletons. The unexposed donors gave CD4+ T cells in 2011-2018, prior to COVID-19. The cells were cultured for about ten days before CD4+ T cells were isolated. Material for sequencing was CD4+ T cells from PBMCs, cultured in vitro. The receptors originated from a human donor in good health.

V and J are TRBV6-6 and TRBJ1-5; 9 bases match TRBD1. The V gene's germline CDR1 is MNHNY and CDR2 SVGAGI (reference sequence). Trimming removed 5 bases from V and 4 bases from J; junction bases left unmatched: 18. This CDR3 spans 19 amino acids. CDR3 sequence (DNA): TGTGCCAGCAGTCCCCCGGGACAGGGTTCGTTTGGCAAAAATCAGCCCCAGCATTTT. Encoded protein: CASSPPGQGSFGKNQPQHF.

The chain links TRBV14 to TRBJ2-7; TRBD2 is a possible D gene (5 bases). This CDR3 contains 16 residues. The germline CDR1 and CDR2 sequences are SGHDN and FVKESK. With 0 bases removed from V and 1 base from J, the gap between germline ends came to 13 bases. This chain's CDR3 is CASSQDWRTSSYEQYF. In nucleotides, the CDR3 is TGTGCCAGCAGCCAAGATTGGAGGACTTCTTCCTACGAGCAGTACTTC.

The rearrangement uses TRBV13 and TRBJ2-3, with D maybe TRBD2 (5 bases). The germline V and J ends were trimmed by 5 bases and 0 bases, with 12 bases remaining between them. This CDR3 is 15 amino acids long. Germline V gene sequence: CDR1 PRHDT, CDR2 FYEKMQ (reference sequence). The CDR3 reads CASSPLGGSTDTQYF. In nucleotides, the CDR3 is TGTGCCAGCAGCCCCCTCGGCGGGAGCACAGATACGCAGTATTTT. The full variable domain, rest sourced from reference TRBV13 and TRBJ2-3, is AAGVIQSPRHLIKEKRETATLKCYPIPRHDTVYWYQQGPGQDPQFLISFYEKMQSDKGSIPDRFSAQQFSDYHSELNMSSLELGDSALYFCASSPLGGSTDTQYFGPGTRLTVL.

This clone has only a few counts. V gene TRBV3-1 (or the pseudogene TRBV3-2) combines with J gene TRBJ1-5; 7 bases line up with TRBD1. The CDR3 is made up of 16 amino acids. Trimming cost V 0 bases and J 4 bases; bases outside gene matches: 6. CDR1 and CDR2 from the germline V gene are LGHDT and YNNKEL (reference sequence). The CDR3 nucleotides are TGTGCCAGCAGCCAAGATAGGTCAGGGGGTAATCAGCCCCAGCATTTT. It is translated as CASSQDRSGGNQPQHF.

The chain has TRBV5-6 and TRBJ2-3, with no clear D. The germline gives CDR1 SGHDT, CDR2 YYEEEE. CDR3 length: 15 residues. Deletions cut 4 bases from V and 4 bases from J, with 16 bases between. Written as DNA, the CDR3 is TGTGCCAGCAGCCTCCGACTCCATCGGGCAGATACGCAGTATTTT. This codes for CASSLRLHRADTQYF.